Here is one T cell receptor beta chain with its context. In the original workflow: Reference gene primers were amplified, and this amplification served to estimate nucleated cell counts. Method: immunoSEQ multiplex PCR; TCRdb's copy keeps in-frame clones and lacks some. The D gene and trimming were derived from the DNA, and the V and J assignments and clone size from that table. The sample contains more than 150,000 clones, approximately 87% of which appear only once. This sample was included in a study of blood T cell repertoires in COVID-19. Germline assignment: CDR1 SGHVS and CDR2 FQNEAQ. The CDR3 extends over 16 amino acids. Trimming removed 1 base at V and 0 bases at J, with 10 bases between.

The sample taken for sequencing was peripheral blood. The receptor's source is a woman in her seventies with acute or convalescent COVID-19. V is TRBV7-8 and J is TRBJ1-5, with D perhaps TRBD1 (5 bases). This CDR3 is CASSLETRGSNQPQHF. In DNA, the CDR3 is TGTGCCAGCAGCTTAGAGACAAGGGGTAGCAATCAGCCCCAGCATTTT.